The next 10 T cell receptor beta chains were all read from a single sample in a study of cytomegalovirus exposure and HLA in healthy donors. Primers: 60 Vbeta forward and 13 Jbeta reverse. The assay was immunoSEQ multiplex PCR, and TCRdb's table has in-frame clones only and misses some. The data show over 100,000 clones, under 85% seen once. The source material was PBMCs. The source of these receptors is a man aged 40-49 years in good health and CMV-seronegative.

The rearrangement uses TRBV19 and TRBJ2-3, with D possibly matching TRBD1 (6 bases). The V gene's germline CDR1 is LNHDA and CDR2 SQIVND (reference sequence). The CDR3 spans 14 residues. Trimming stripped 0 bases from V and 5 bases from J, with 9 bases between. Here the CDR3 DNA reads TGTGCCAGTAGTATAGAGGGGGCCATAGATACGCAGTATTTT. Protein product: CASSIEGAIDTQYF.

Written as DNA, the CDR3 is TGTGCCAGCAGCAGCCCCGGGGTGCATGGCTACACCTTC. This encodes CASSSPGVHGYTF. The V and J genes are TRBV5-4 and TRBJ1-2; D gene ambiguous. V was pared by 4 bases and J by 6 bases, with 13 bases between. Germline values: CDR1 SGHNT, CDR2 YYREEE (reference sequence). This CDR3 comprises 13 residues.

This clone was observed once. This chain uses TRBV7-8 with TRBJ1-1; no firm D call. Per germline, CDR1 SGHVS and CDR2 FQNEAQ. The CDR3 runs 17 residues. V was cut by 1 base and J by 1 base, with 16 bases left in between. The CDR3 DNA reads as TGTGCCAGCAGCTTAGTTTGGTGGAGGCAGGAGAACACTGAAGCTTTCTTT. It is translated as CASSLVWWRQENTEAFF. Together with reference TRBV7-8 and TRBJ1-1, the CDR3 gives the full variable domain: GAGVSQSPRYKVAKRGQDVALRCDPISGHVSLFWYQQALGQGPEFLTYFQNEAQLDKSGLPSDRFFAERPEGSVSTLKIQRTQQEDSAVYLCASSLVWWRQENTEAFFGQGTRLTVV.

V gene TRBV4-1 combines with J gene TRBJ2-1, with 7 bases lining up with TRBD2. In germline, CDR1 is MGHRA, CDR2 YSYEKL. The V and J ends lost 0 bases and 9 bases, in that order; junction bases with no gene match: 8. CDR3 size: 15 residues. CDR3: CASSQDPGLVVEQFF. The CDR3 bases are TGCGCCAGCAGCCAAGATCCCGGACTAGTCGTTGAGCAGTTCTTC.

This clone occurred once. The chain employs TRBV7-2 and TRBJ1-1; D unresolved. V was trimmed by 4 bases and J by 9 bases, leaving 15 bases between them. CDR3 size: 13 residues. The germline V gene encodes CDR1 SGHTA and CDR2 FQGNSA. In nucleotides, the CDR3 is TGTGCCAGCAGCTCGAATATCCACGCGAAAGCTTTCTTT. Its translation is CASSSNIHAKAFF.

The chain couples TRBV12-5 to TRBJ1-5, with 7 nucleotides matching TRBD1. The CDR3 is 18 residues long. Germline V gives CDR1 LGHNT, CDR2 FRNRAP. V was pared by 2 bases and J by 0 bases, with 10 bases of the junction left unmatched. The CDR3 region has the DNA TGTGCTAGTGGTTTGTCCCCGGGACAGAAATATAGCAATCAGCCCCAGCATTTT. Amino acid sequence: CASGLSPGQKYSNQPQHF.

The chain's CDR3 is CASSFDSRVTTNEQFF. The CDR3 DNA follows: TGTGCCAGCAGCTTTGATAGCAGGGTCACAACTAATGAGCAGTTCTTC. The chain combines TRBV5-4 with TRBJ2-1; D is possibly TRBD1 (5 bases). Between the trimmed V and J ends, which lost 2 bases and 7 bases, there was a span of 19 bases. The CDR3 has 16 amino acids. Germline CDR1 and CDR2: SGHNT and YYREEE (reference sequence).

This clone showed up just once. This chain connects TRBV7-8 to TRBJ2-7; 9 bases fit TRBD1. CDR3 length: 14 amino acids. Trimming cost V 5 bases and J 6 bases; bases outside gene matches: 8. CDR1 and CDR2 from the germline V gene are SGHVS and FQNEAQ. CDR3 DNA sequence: TGTGCCAGCAGCCAGCAAACAGGGGGCGCCGAGCAGTACTTC. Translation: CASSQQTGGAEQYF.

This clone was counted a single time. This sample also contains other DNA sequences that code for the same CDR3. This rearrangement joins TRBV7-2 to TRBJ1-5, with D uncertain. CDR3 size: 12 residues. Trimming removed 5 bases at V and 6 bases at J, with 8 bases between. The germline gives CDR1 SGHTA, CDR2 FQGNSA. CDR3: CASSPPGQPQHF. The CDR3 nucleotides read TGTGCCAGCAGCCCCCCCGGTCAGCCCCAGCATTTT.

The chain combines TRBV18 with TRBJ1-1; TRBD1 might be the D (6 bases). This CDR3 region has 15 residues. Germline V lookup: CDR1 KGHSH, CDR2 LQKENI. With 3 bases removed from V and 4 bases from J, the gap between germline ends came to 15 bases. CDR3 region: CASSPLDRRSTEAFF. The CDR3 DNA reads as TGTGCCAGCTCACCTTTAGACAGGAGGAGCACTGAAGCTTTCTTT. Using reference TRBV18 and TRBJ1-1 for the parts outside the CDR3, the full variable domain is NAGVMQNPRHLVRRRGQEARLRCSPMKGHSHVYWYRQLPEEGLKFMVYLQKENIIDESGMPKERFSAEFPKEGPSILRIQQVVRGDSAAYFCASSPLDRRSTEAFFGQGTRLTVV.